These 17 T cell receptor beta chains were all obtained from the same sample, sequenced in a study of OX40 agonist ivuxolimab in advanced cancers. Repertoires were generated with immunoSEQ multiplex PCR, while TCRdb's copy carries only in-frame clones and drops some. In the table there are 97,000 or so clones, 90% of which are singletons. The sequencing here drew on CD4+ or CD8+ T cells sorted from blood, taken in a trial of the OX40 agonist ivuxolimab. The source is an adult with an advanced solid tumor such as melanoma, head and neck, liver or kidney cancer.

The J gene is TRBJ2-5, the V gene TRBV19; D call uncertain. Germline lookup yields CDR1 LNHDA and CDR2 SQIVND (reference sequence). The CDR3 has 15 amino acids. Trimming cost V 5 bases and J 1 base, with 14 bases left between them. CDR3 sequence (DNA): TGTGCCAGTAGTCCCGGGCCAACACCCCAAGAGACCCAGTACTTC. It encodes CASSPGPTPQETQYF.

The chain uses TRBV6-6 and TRBJ1-2, with no clear D. The V gene's germline CDR1 is MNHNY and CDR2 SVGAGI (reference sequence). The length of the CDR3 is 13 residues. V lost 0 bases and J 8 bases, leaving 10 bases between the germline ends. The CDR3 loop reads CASSYSASGGYTF. CDR3 DNA: TGTGCCAGCAGTTACTCGGCAAGCGGCGGCTACACCTTC.

The V gene is TRBV7-9, the J gene TRBJ1-3; the D is unclear. V lost 3 bases and J 6 bases, leaving 6 bases between the germline ends. Germline V gene sequence: CDR1 SEHNR, CDR2 FQNEAQ (reference sequence). The CDR3 contains 12 residues. CDR3 DNA sequence: TGTGCCAGCAGCTTTTTGGCAAACACCATATATTTT. Its protein is CASSFLANTIYF.

V is TRBV5-1 and J is TRBJ2-7; TRBD1 or TRBD2 may be the D gene (6 bases each). Trimming cost V 3 bases and J 0 bases, with 16 bases left between them. The CDR3 totals 16 residues. Germline values: CDR1 SGHRS, CDR2 YFSETQ. The CDR3, as DNA: TGCGCCAGCAGCTCTTCGGGGGCTTCGAGCTCCTACGAGCAGTACTTC. As protein: CASSSSGASSSYEQYF.

This clone has a single count. The rearrangement links TRBV12-5 to TRBJ2-1; D is possibly TRBD2 (6 bases). Trimming stripped 5 bases from V and 0 bases from J, with 11 bases between. This CDR3 is built from 15 residues. The germline V gene has CDR1 LGHNT and CDR2 FRNRAP. The CDR3: CASGRGGISYNEQFF. In nucleotides, the CDR3 is TGTGCTAGTGGTCGGGGCGGGATCTCCTACAATGAGCAGTTCTTC.

This sequence joins TRBV6-6 and TRBJ1-6; D is uncertain. CDR1 MNHNY and CDR2 SVGAGI come from the germline V gene (reference sequence). V was clipped by 6 bases and J by 7 bases, with 7 bases between them. This CDR3 has 12 amino acids. As DNA, the CDR3 is TGTGCCAGCAGCCAACAGAATTCACCCCTCCACTTT. It specifies CASSQQNSPLHF.

The rearrangement uses TRBV10-1 and TRBJ2-5; possible D gene TRBD2, 6 bases. CDR3 length: 13 amino acids. CDR1 is WNHNN and CDR2 is SYGVQD in the germline V gene (reference sequence). Trimming took off 5 bases at V and 7 bases at J, with 14 bases between the two ends. The CDR3 DNA reads TGCGCCAGCAGTTCAGGGCCGGAGGGGACCCAGTACTTC. Amino acids: CASSSGPEGTQYF.

The V and J genes are TRBV25-1 and TRBJ2-1; no definite D call. This CDR3 has 16 residues. The germline V gene has CDR1 MGHDK and CDR2 SYGVNS. The V end was cut by 5 bases, the J end by 5 bases, with 19 bases between. The CDR3 bases are TGTGCCAGCAGTTCCCTGGACGGTTACAACCACAATGAGCAGTTCTTC. It encodes CASSSLDGYNHNEQFF. Complete variable domain (other parts from reference TRBV25-1 and TRBJ2-1): EADIYQTPRYLVIGTGKKITLECSQTMGHDKMYWYQQDPGMELHLIHYSYGVNSTEKGDLSSESTVSRIRTEHFPLTLESARPSHTSQYLCASSSLDGYNHNEQFFGPGTRLTVL.

The chain combines TRBV10-2 with TRBJ1-1; no firm D call. V lost 3 bases, J lost 4 bases, and 12 bases lay in between. CDR1 is WSHSY, CDR2 SAAADI, per germline. The CDR3 spans 14 residues. CDR3 in amino acids: CASSDSIGTTEAFF. DNA for the CDR3: TGCGCCAGCAGTGATTCGATTGGAACCACTGAAGCTTTCTTT.

The rearrangement joins TRBV18 to TRBJ1-1; D is perhaps TRBD1 (5 bases). V was pared by 6 bases and J by 7 bases, with 18 bases between. This CDR3 region has 14 residues. CDR1 and CDR2 from the germline V gene are KGHSH and LQKENI. CDR3 region: CASSPGAQIGEAFF. The CDR3 nucleotides read TGTGCCAGCTCCCCCGGGGCTCAAATTGGTGAAGCTTTCTTT.

The chain couples TRBV18 to TRBJ1-1; perhaps TRBD1 as D (6 bases). Between the trimmed V and J ends, which lost 4 bases and 1 base, there was a span of 22 bases. This CDR3 has 18 amino acids. Germline V lookup: CDR1 KGHSH, CDR2 LQKENI. The CDR3: CASSLRGQGRVKNTEAFF. CDR3 DNA: TGTGCCAGCTCACTGCGCGGCCAGGGGAGGGTTAAGAACACTGAAGCTTTCTTT.

The CDR3 nucleotides read TGTGCCAGCAGCTTGGTAGCGGGAGTTCGAGAGACCCAGTACTTC. It is translated as CASSLVAGVRETQYF. The chain uses TRBV5-4 and TRBJ2-5; 9 bases are a match to TRBD2. Unmatched junction bases numbered 4, after V lost 0 bases and J lost 4 bases. Germline CDR1 and CDR2: SGHNT and YYREEE (reference sequence). CDR3 size: 15 residues.

J is TRBJ2-7 and V is TRBV10-3; D might be TRBD2 (6 bases). CDR1 is ENHRY and CDR2 is SYGVKD in the germline V gene. Trimming stripped 4 bases from V and 0 bases from J, with 7 bases between. This CDR3 contains 13 residues. The CDR3 DNA sequence: TGTGCCATCAGTGGGGACTCCTCCTACGAGCAGTACTTC. It yields the protein CAISGDSSYEQYF.

The rearrangement links TRBV20-1 to TRBJ2-7; D is ambiguous. V was pared by 0 bases and J by 6 bases, with 6 bases between. The germline CDR1 and CDR2 sequences are DFQATT and SNEGSKA (reference sequence). The CDR3 has 11 amino acids. CDR3 coding DNA: TGCAGTGCTAGAGACCGGTTCGAGCAGTACTTC. This translates into CSARDRFEQYF.

The CDR3 coding sequence is TGTGCCAGCAGCTTAGGGACGGGAGGGGCAGATACGCAGTATTTT. Protein product: CASSLGTGGADTQYF. The rearrangement links TRBV7-2 to TRBJ2-3; 8 bases line up with TRBD2. Trimming removed 1 base from V and 4 bases from J; junction bases left unmatched: 4. Germline CDR1 and CDR2: SGHTA and FQGNSA. This CDR3 has 15 amino acids.

This chain uses TRBV7-6 with TRBJ2-1, with 8 bases aligning to TRBD2. V was pared by 1 base and J by 0 bases, with 5 bases of the junction left unmatched. CDR1 SGHVS and CDR2 FNYEAQ come from the germline V gene. CDR3 length: 17 residues. CDR3 region: CASSLVTGGSSYNEQFF. The CDR3 bases are TGTGCCAGCAGCTTAGTAACGGGAGGGAGCTCCTACAATGAGCAGTTCTTC. The whole variable domain, remainder taken from reference TRBV7-6 and TRBJ2-1, is GAGVSQSPRYKVTKRGQDVALRCDPISGHVSLYWYRQALGQGPEFLTYFNYEAQQDKSGLPNDRFSAERPEGSISTLTIQRTEQRDSAMYRCASSLVTGGSSYNEQFFGPGTRLTVL.

V gene TRBV30 combines with J gene TRBJ1-4; no firm D call. Germline CDR1 GTSNPN, CDR2 SVGIG (reference sequence). Trimming left V 0 bases short and J 5 bases short, with 1 base between. The CDR3 spans 11 residues. The CDR3 sequence: CAWSVNEKLFF. The CDR3 nucleotides are TGTGCCTGGAGTGTGAATGAAAAACTGTTTTTT.